The entry that follows covers one TCR beta chain sequence. The assay was immunoSEQ multiplex PCR, and TCRdb's table has in-frame clones only and misses some. The table lists over 85,000 clones, 93% of them singletons, with 6% to 7% in the top ten. These data are taken from a study of siplizumab effects on memory and regulatory T cells. V lost 5 bases, J lost 7 bases, and 4 bases stayed unmatched. The CDR3 contains 13 residues. CDR1 is GTSNPN, CDR2 SVGIG, per germline (reference sequence). This sequence joins TRBV30 and TRBJ2-2, with 10 bases matching TRBD1. The sequenced sample was CD8+ T cells sorted from blood. This sequence originates from a human donor in good health. The CDR3 loop reads CAWDRGLDGELFF. CDR3 nucleotides: TGTGCCTGGGACAGGGGGCTGGACGGGGAGCTGTTTTTT.